This TCR beta chain was captured by sequencing in a study of blood T cell dynamics during melanoma immunotherapy. Generated by immunoSEQ multiplex PCR, the TCRdb table keeps only in-frame clones and is missing some. Among some 4,300 clones listed, 84% were seen once. Time point: pre-treatment baseline. This clone came up a few times. Sample: blood, taken from a patient treated with checkpoint blockade. The clonotype was recovered from a human donor with melanoma.

The CDR3 DNA follows: TGTGCCAGCAGCCTACAGAACACTGAAGCTTTCTTT. Amino acids: CASSLQNTEAFF. V and J are TRBV11-2 and TRBJ1-1; D remains unclear. Germline CDR1 reads SGHAT; CDR2 reads FQNNGV. The germline V and J ends were trimmed by 5 bases and 1 base, with 5 bases remaining between them. CDR3 length equals 12 residues. The whole variable domain, filled in from reference TRBV11-2 and TRBJ1-1, reads EAGVAQSPRYKIIEKRQSVAFWCNPISGHATLYWYQQILGQGPKLLIQFQNNGVVDDSQLPKDRFSAERLKGVDSTLKIQPAKLEDSAVYLCASSLQNTEAFFGQGTRLTVV.